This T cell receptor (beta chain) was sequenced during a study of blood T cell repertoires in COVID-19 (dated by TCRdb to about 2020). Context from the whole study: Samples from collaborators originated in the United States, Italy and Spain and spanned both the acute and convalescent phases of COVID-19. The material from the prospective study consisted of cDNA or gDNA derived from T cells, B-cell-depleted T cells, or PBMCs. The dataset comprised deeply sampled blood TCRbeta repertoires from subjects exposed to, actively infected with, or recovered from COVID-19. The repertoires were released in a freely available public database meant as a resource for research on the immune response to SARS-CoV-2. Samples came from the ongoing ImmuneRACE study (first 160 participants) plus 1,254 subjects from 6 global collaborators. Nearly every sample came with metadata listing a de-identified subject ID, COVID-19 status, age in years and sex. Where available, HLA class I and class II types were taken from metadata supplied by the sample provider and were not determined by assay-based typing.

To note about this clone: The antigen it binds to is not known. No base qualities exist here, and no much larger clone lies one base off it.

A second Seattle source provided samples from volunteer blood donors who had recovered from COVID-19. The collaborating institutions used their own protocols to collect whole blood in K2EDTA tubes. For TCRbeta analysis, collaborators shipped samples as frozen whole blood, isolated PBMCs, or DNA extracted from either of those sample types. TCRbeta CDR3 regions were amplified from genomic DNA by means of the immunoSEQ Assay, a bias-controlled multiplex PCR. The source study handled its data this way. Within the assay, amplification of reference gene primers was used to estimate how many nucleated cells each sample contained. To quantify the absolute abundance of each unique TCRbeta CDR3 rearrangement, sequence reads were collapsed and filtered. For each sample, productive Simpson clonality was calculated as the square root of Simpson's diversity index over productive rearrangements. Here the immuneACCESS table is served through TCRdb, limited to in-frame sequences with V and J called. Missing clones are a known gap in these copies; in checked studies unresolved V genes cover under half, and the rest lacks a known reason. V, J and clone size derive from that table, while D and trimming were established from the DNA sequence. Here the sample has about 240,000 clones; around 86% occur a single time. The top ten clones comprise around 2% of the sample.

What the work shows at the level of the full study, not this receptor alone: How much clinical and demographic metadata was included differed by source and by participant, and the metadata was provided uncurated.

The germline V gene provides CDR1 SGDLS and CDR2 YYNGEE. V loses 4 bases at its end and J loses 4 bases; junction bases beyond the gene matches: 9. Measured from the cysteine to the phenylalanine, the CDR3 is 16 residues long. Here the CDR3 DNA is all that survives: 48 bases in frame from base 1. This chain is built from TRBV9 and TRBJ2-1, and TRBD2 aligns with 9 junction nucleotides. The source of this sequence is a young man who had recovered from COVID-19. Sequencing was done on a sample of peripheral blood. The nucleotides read TGTGCCAGCAGCCCTACCGGGACTAGCAGTTACAATGAGCAGTTCTTC. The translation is CASSPTGTSSYNEQFF. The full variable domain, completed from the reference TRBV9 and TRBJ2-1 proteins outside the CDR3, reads DSGVTQTPKHLITATGQRVTLRCSPRSGDLSVYWYQQSLDQGLQFLIQYYNGEERAKGNILERFSAQQFPDLHSELNLSSLELGDSALYFCASSPTGTSSYNEQFFGPGTRLTVL.